The 5 T cell receptor beta chains listed next were all sequenced from one sample in a study of graft-versus-host responses after intestinal transplantation. TCRdb keeps only in-frame clones here, not all; method: immunoSEQ multiplex PCR. The table shows 85,000 to 100,000 clones, with roughly 88% occurring only once. The specimen was PBMCs, collected 255 days after intestinal transplant. The origin of the receptors is a human patient who received an intestinal transplant, so some T cells may come from the graft donor.

The chain carries TRBV19 and TRBJ2-5; maybe TRBD1 (5 bases). The germline gives CDR1 LNHDA, CDR2 SQIVND (reference sequence). Trimming shortened V by 6 bases and J by 5 bases, and 10 bases separated the two germline ends. The length of the CDR3 is 12 residues. The CDR3 DNA reads as TGTGCCAGTAGAAGTAACAGGGAGACCCAGTACTTC. It is translated as CASRSNRETQYF.

The V call is TRBV4-1, the J call TRBJ1-5, with D hard to call. Trimming shortened V by 0 bases and J by 0 bases, and 9 bases separated the two germline ends. The germline gives CDR1 MGHRA, CDR2 YSYEKL. The CDR3 contains 16 residues. The CDR3 region has the DNA TGCGCCAGCAGCCAAGAGGCAGGTTATAGCAATCAGCCCCAGCATTTT. This codes for CASSQEAGYSNQPQHF.

The J gene is TRBJ2-3, the V gene TRBV28; D possibly matches TRBD1 or TRBD2 (5 bases each). Looked up from germline, CDR1 is MDHEN and CDR2 is SYDVKM. V was trimmed by 2 bases and J by 8 bases, leaving 11 bases between them. The CDR3 extends over 13 amino acids. CDR3 residues: CASSLGLGPTQYF. In nucleotides, the CDR3 is TGTGCCAGCAGTTTAGGATTGGGACCTACGCAGTATTTT.

The chain uses TRBV2 and TRBJ2-3, with D possibly being TRBD2 (5 bases). This CDR3 is 14 amino acids long. V lost 4 bases and J lost 3, with 11 bases in between. The germline V gene encodes CDR1 SNHLY and CDR2 FYNNEI. CDR3: CASSVGSVTDTQYF. The CDR3 coding sequence is TGTGCCAGCAGTGTTGGGAGCGTTACAGATACGCAGTATTTT. The variable domain in full, completed from reference TRBV2 and TRBJ2-3, reads EPEVTQTPSHQVTQMGQEVILRCVPISNHLYFYWYRQILGQKVEFLVSFYNNEISEKSEIFDDQFSVERPDGSNFTLKIRSTKLEDSAMYFCASSVGSVTDTQYFGPGTRLTVL.

The chain combines TRBV2 with TRBJ1-5, with unresolved D. Germline CDR1 reads SNHLY; CDR2 reads FYNNEI. The CDR3 is made up of 14 amino acids. V was trimmed by 3 bases and J by 4 bases, leaving 10 bases between them. The chain's CDR3 is CASSEGRHNQPQHF. The CDR3, as DNA: TGTGCCAGCAGTGAGGGCAGGCATAATCAGCCCCAGCATTTT.